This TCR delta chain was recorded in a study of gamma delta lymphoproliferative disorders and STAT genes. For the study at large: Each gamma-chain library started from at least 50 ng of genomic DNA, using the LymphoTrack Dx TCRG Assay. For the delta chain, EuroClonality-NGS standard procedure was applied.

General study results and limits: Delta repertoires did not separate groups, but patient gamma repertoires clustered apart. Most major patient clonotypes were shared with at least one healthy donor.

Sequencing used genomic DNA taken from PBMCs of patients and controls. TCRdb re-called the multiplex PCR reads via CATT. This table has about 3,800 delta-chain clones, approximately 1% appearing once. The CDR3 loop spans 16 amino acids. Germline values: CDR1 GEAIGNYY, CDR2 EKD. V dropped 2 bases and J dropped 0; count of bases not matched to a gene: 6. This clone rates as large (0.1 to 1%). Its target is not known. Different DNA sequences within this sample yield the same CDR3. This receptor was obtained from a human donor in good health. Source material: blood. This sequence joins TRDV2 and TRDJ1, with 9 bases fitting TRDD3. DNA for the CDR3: TGTGCCTGTGACAAACTGGGGGAAACGTACACCGATAAACTCATCTTT. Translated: CACDKLGETYTDKLIF.